This T cell receptor beta chain was captured in a study of response to subunit inactivated influenza vaccine. Notes on the study in general: Only a handful of new T cells, the authors suggested, are recruited with each seasonal influenza vaccination.

One entry per CDR3 protein results from TCRdb running MiXCR on the RT-PCR reads. The sample lists around 650,000 distinct CDR3 sequences, approximately 14% seen once, with 11% in the top ten. Notes on this clonotype: Its antigen is not known.

This CDR3 is 15 amino acids long. CDR1 is MNHEY, CDR2 SMNVEV, per germline (reference sequence). V was trimmed by 2 bases and J by 6 bases, leaving 11 bases between them. This specimen consisted of PBMCs from blood, obtained about 11 days after vaccination. The J gene is TRBJ1-6, the V gene TRBV27, with D tentatively TRBD1 (6 bases). This sequence originates from a man aged 45-60 years who received an inactivated influenza vaccine. CDR3 in DNA: TGTGCCAGCAGTTTAACGGACAGAAGTAATTCACCCCTCCACTTT. Translation: CASSLTDRSNSPLHF.